What follows are 27 T cell receptor beta chains derived from one specimen sequenced in a study of shared clonotypes between healthy human individuals (dated by TCRdb to 2020 to 2021). Library prep was done by the immunoSEQ multiplex PCR assay. TCRdb mirrors the immuneACCESS table, restricted to in-frame sequences. Some clones are absent from its copies; in checked studies, under half trace to an unresolved V gene, and the reason for the others is unknown. The sample table shows just over 2,000,000 clones, and approximately 95% are seen once. Of the sample, more than 0.1% falls within the top ten clones. Sequenced: naive CD4+ T cells sorted from blood. Read against the paper, the sample's cell subset or site label means: CD45RA+ positively selected. These receptors were obtained from a man between 18 and 29 years old in good health.

The chain links TRBV4-1 to TRBJ2-5, with D possibly TRBD2 on 6 matching bases. The CDR3 contains 16 residues. V lost 1 base and J 1 base, leaving 13 bases between the germline ends. Germline CDR1 is MGHRA and CDR2 is YSYEKL. This chain's CDR3 is CASSQGPSVVQETQYF. In nucleotides, the CDR3 is TGCGCCAGCAGCCAAGGACCTAGCGTGGTCCAAGAGACCCAGTACTTC.

The genes are TRBV19 and TRBJ1-2; possibly TRBD1 for D (6 bases). This CDR3 contains 12 residues. Germline V gene data show CDR1 as LNHDA and CDR2 as SQIVND (reference sequence). Trimming took 4 bases from V and 7 from J, leaving 10 bases between them. The chain's CDR3 is CASSTRGIGYTF. The DNA of the CDR3 is TGTGCCAGTAGTACCAGGGGCATTGGCTACACCTTC.

Written as DNA, the CDR3 is TGTGCCAGCAGTGAATCTGGGCGGAGTTCTCCCTATGGCTACACCTTC. Residues: CASSESGRSSPYGYTF. The chain combines TRBV25-1 with TRBJ1-2; no clear D. Looked up from germline, CDR1 is MGHDK and CDR2 is SYGVNS. There are 16 residues in the CDR3. Trimming took 1 base from V and 4 from J, leaving 16 bases between them.

The V and J genes are TRBV29-1 and TRBJ1-2; TRBD1 agrees at 7 bases. The germline V gene has CDR1 SQVTM and CDR2 ANQGSEA. V shed 4 bases, J shed 8 bases, and the junction held 13 bases outside the gene matches. The CDR3 consists of 14 residues. Here the CDR3 DNA reads TGCAGCGTTGGGGGGGACAGATGGTCTTACGGCTACACCTTC. This translates into CSVGGDRWSYGYTF.

This rearrangement joins TRBV2 to TRBJ2-3; D gene ambiguous. Between the trimmed V and J ends, which lost 6 bases and 3 bases, there was a span of 10 bases. This CDR3 has 13 residues. Germline V gene data show CDR1 as SNHLY and CDR2 as FYNNEI. The DNA for the CDR3 is TGTGCCAGCAGCATCCTTTATACAGATACGCAGTATTTT. Translated, it gives CASSILYTDTQYF.

In the case of this clone: One end of the junction does not line up with germline, which may come from a read error. The V call is TRBV10-1, the J call TRBJ1-2; 8 nucleotides line up with TRBD1. This CDR3 is 15 amino acids long. In germline, CDR1 is WNHNN, CDR2 SYGVQD (reference sequence). The DNA for the CDR3 is TGCGCCAGCAGTCCGGACAGGGCGTCGGTTCGGGGCTACGCCTTC. Its translation is CASSPDRASVRGYAF.

V is TRBV6-1 and J is TRBJ1-2, with D possibly matching TRBD1 (5 bases). Between the trimmed V and J ends, which lost 2 bases and 2 bases, there was a span of 9 bases. Germline CDR1 reads MNHNS; CDR2 reads SASEGT. The CDR3 is 14 amino acids. As DNA, the CDR3 is TGTGCCAGCAGTGAAAACAGGCTAAACTATGGCTACACCTTC. Amino acids: CASSENRLNYGYTF.

The chain uses TRBV4-2 and TRBJ2-3; D could derive from TRBD1 or TRBD2 (5 bases each). V lost 3 bases and J lost 4, with 5 bases in between. Germline V gene data show CDR1 as LGHNA and CDR2 as YNFKEQ. This CDR3 is 12 amino acids long. CDR3 sequence: CASSQGADTQYF. Written as DNA, the CDR3 is TGTGCCAGCAGCCAGGGGGCAGATACGCAGTATTTT.

The chain is built from TRBV10-3 and TRBJ2-5; D gene uncertain. Germline values: CDR1 ENHRY, CDR2 SYGVKD. The V end was cut by 5 bases, the J end by 4 bases, with 11 bases between. This CDR3 spans 13 amino acids. This CDR3 is CAISTTYGETQYF. The CDR3 DNA follows: TGTGCCATCAGTACAACTTACGGAGAGACCCAGTACTTC.

This chain uses TRBV6-6 with TRBJ2-3, with 9 bases that match TRBD1. V lost 10 bases and J lost 2; bases outside the gene matches: 7. CDR3 length: 14 amino acids. From germline, CDR1 is MNHNY and CDR2 SVGAGI (reference sequence). CDR3: CATHRGRVTDTQYF. The CDR3 DNA sequence: TGTGCCACACACAGGGGGCGAGTCACAGATACGCAGTATTTT.

Turning to this clone: A clone one base away is much larger, so this may be a read error. The rearrangement joins TRBV5-1 to TRBJ1-1, with 7 bases fitting TRBD1. The CDR3 loop spans 13 amino acids. Germline V CDR1 and CDR2: SGHRS, YFSETQ. The V gene end was trimmed by 4 bases and the J gene end by 3 bases; junction bases not matched to a gene: 3. The CDR3 spells CASSRDRDTEAFF. CDR3 bases: TGCGCCAGCAGCCGAGACAGGGACACTGAAGCTTTCTTT.

The V and J genes are TRBV18 and TRBJ2-7; tentatively, D is TRBD1 or TRBD2 (6 bases each). Germline CDR1 and CDR2: KGHSH and LQKENI. CDR3 length: 12 residues. Trimming took off 3 bases at V and 7 bases at J, with 10 bases between the two ends. The CDR3 region has the DNA TGTGCCAGCTCACCTGGGGGGCTGGAGCAGTACTTC. This gives the protein CASSPGGLEQYF.

This clone was picked up one time. This chain connects TRBV18 to TRBJ2-1, with 7 bases that match TRBD2. Per the germline V gene, CDR1 is KGHSH and CDR2 is LQKENI. V gave up 4 bases and J gave up 3 bases; unmatched junction bases: 6. CDR3 length: 15 amino acids. CDR3 sequence reads: CASSQGTTSYNEQFF. In nucleotides, the CDR3 is TGTGCCAGCTCACAAGGGACTACCAGCTACAATGAGCAGTTCTTC.

The chain uses TRBV18 and TRBJ1-2; D remains unclear. Trimming stripped 1 base from V and 0 bases from J, with 9 bases between. The CDR3 loop spans 15 amino acids. From germline, CDR1 is KGHSH and CDR2 LQKENI. This CDR3 is CASSPRQETNYGYTF. DNA for the CDR3: TGTGCCAGCTCACCACGGCAGGAAACTAACTATGGCTACACCTTC.

This clone appeared a few times. V and J are TRBV9 and TRBJ2-7; perhaps D is TRBD1 or TRBD2 (5 bases each). Trimming shortened V by 0 bases and J by 0 bases, and 7 bases separated the two germline ends. The CDR3 length is 14 residues. CDR1 is SGDLS, CDR2 YYNGEE, per germline. The CDR3 coding sequence is TGTGCCAGCAGCGTAGGGGACGGCTCCTACGAGCAGTACTTC. Translation gives CASSVGDGSYEQYF.

This chain links TRBV5-1 with TRBJ2-5, with TRBD1 matching over 10 bases. The length of the CDR3 is 15 residues. Unmatched junction bases numbered 8, after V lost 4 bases and J lost 5 bases. Germline V gives CDR1 SGHRS, CDR2 YFSETQ. In DNA form, the CDR3 reads TGCGCCAGCAGCGCCCAAGGACAGGGGGGTGAGACCCAGTACTTC. This encodes CASSAQGQGGETQYF. The full variable domain, with the rest looked up from reference TRBV5-1 and TRBJ2-5, is KAGVTQTPRYLIKTRGQQVTLSCSPISGHRSVSWYQQTPGQGLQFLFEYFSETQRNKGNFPGRFSGRQFSNSRSEMNVSTLELGDSALYLCASSAQGQGGETQYFGPGTRLLVL.

The chain links TRBV6-6 to TRBJ2-1; D may be TRBD2 (6 bases). Germline V CDR1 and CDR2: MNHNY, SVGAGI (reference sequence). This CDR3 is built from 15 residues. The germline V and J ends were trimmed by 4 bases and 0 bases, with 10 bases remaining between them. The CDR3 spells CASSSRGSSYNEQFF. As DNA, the CDR3 is TGTGCCAGCAGTTCCCGGGGGAGCTCCTACAATGAGCAGTTCTTC.

Comment on this clone: Other DNA variants within this sample encode the same CDR3. The rearrangement joins TRBV9 to TRBJ1-1, with D unresolved. V was pared by 0 bases and J by 1 base, with 7 bases between. The CDR3 runs 14 residues. The germline CDR1 and CDR2 sequences are SGDLS and YYNGEE. CDR3 residues: CASSVEPGNTEAFF. Written as DNA, the CDR3 is TGTGCCAGCAGCGTAGAGCCGGGGAACACTGAAGCTTTCTTT.

This chain joins TRBV11-2 and TRBJ2-1, with 7 bases identical to TRBD2. Germline CDR1 reads SGHAT; CDR2 reads FQNNGV. The CDR3 spans 15 residues. With V trimmed by 4 bases and J by 0 bases, 3 bases remained unmatched. The CDR3 coding sequence is TGTGCCAGCAGCTCCCGGGGGGACTCCTACAATGAGCAGTTCTTC. Amino acid sequence: CASSSRGDSYNEQFF.

CDR3 protein: CASGFRTEQYF. As DNA, the CDR3 is TGTGCTAGTGGTTTTAGGACCGAGCAGTACTTC. The J gene is TRBJ2-7, the V gene TRBV12-5; D unclear. Germline lookup yields CDR1 LGHNT and CDR2 FRNRAP. Trimming took off 3 bases at V and 6 bases at J, with 6 bases between the two ends. The CDR3 runs to 11 residues.

The table lists this clone with a count of one. The chain is built from TRBV5-1 and TRBJ1-4; D gene unclear. Germline V gives CDR1 SGHRS, CDR2 YFSETQ. V was cut by 0 bases and J by 4 bases, with 10 bases left in between. The length of the CDR3 is 15 residues. The DNA of the CDR3 is TGCGCCAGCAGCTTGGGGCAGGAGGGTAATGAAAAACTGTTTTTT. It is translated as CASSLGQEGNEKLFF.

The chain recombines TRBV4-1 with TRBJ2-7; D call uncertain. From germline, CDR1 is MGHRA and CDR2 YSYEKL. With 1 base removed from V and 4 bases from J, the gap between germline ends came to 17 bases. This CDR3 is built from 16 residues. The CDR3 loop is CASSQVPRNPIYEQYF. The CDR3 nucleotides are TGCGCCAGCAGCCAAGTCCCCCGGAATCCGATATACGAGCAGTACTTC.

This chain connects TRBV6-1 to TRBJ1-1, with TRBD1 identical over 12 bases. Per germline, CDR1 MNHNS and CDR2 SASEGT. The length of the CDR3 is 18 residues. The V gene end was trimmed by 4 bases and the J gene end by 3 bases; junction bases not matched to a gene: 12. The CDR3 is CASSASRDRGRTDTEAFF. CDR3 coding DNA: TGTGCCAGCAGTGCCTCGAGGGACAGGGGGCGAACGGACACTGAAGCTTTCTTT.

V usage is TRBV9 and J usage is TRBJ1-1; D uncertain. Germline values: CDR1 SGDLS, CDR2 YYNGEE. CDR3 length equals 13 residues. Trimming removed 3 bases at V and 4 bases at J, with 10 bases between. The CDR3 region is CASSASEGTEAFF. Written as DNA, the CDR3 is TGTGCCAGCAGCGCCTCAGAGGGCACTGAAGCTTTCTTT.

The chain uses TRBV4-2 and TRBJ2-1; D ambiguous. CDR3 length: 15 amino acids. Per germline, CDR1 LGHNA and CDR2 YNFKEQ. Trimming removed 0 bases at V and 6 bases at J, with 12 bases between. CDR3 DNA sequence: TGTGCCAGCAGCCAAGATGAACAGACCCTCAATGAGCAGTTCTTC. Amino acid sequence: CASSQDEQTLNEQFF.

This clone has just one count. The chain carries TRBV18 and TRBJ2-5; the D gene is possibly TRBD1 (5 bases). The CDR3 runs to 14 residues. V was trimmed by 3 bases and J by 1 base, leaving 9 bases between them. The germline V gene encodes CDR1 KGHSH and CDR2 LQKENI. The CDR3: CASSPPQAQETQYF. The CDR3 region has the DNA TGTGCCAGCTCACCGCCACAGGCCCAAGAGACCCAGTACTTC.

The rearrangement links TRBV6-6 to TRBJ1-2; TRBD1 matches at 8 bases. This CDR3 comprises 14 residues. Germline CDR1 MNHNY, CDR2 SVGAGI (reference sequence). J was trimmed by 7 bases and V by 2 bases; bases with no gene match: 6. The CDR3 DNA reads TGTGCCAGCAGTTACATAGGACAGGGCGGTGGCTACACCTTC. Encoded protein: CASSYIGQGGGYTF.